The clone carrying this T cell receptor beta chain was detected once. The entry originates in a study of T cells in localized non-small cell lung cancer. Libraries were prepared by immunoSEQ multiplex PCR; TCRdb keeps only in-frame clonotypes and omits some of them. Of approximately 16,000 clones in the sample, approximately 89% were seen once. This specimen was peripheral blood, taken before any cancer treatment. This clonotype was sampled from a woman aged 40-69 years with stage I lung adenocarcinoma.

CDR3 amino acids: CASSQNSETGELFF. DNA for the CDR3: TGTGCCAGCAGCCAGAACAGTGAAACCGGGGAGCTGTTTTTT. The chain combines TRBV6-5 with TRBJ2-2; D is unclear. The CDR3 spans 14 residues. V was trimmed by 6 bases and J by 5 bases, leaving 13 bases between them. Germline loops: CDR1 MNHEY, CDR2 SVGAGI.